This TCR beta chain is from a study of shared clonotypes between healthy human individuals (dated by TCRdb to 2018 to 2020). With regard to the full study: A couple of women and a few men aged 18 to 49 years were included in the cohort. To increase sequencing depth and limit assay-specific biases, TCR repertoire library preparation and sequencing were carried out by different laboratories using diverse techniques. The study deeply sequenced blood TCR repertoires of 5 or 6 healthy adults to estimate repertoire size and the extent of clonotype sharing between individuals. For each donor, three plates each were used for CD4 naive and CD4 memory, two plates were used for CD8 naive, and one plate was used for CD8 memory. Per donor, leukapheresis produced somewhere between about 0.94 and 10 billion PBMCs. Results and caveats for the whole study, not just this receptor: Compared with non-shared clonotypes, clonotypes shared by all four sorted-subset donors had higher generation probabilities. Naive subsets generally had larger estimated clonotype richness than memory subsets did. Rarefaction of sorted-subset datasets indicated incomplete sequencing despite the large sequencing depth. Pairwise subsampling led to the expectation that sequencing depth would affect the degree of clonotype sharing among donors. About 4.5% of naive CD4, approximately 3.7% of naive CD8, approximately 2% of memory CD4, and less than 0.45% of memory CD8 clonotypes were shared across a few donors. Because the study included a small number of donors, the genetic and exposure-history diversity represented was limited. Sampling was restricted to blood, and TCR repertoires in tissues likely differ from the TCR repertoires found in blood.

In regard to this clone: Its antigen is not yet known. There are no base qualities to consult, and no much larger clone falls within one base.

Compared with germline, V lacks 4 bases and J lacks 7 bases; bases without a gene match: 16. Including the terminal cysteine and phenylalanine, the CDR3 comprises 17 residues. Just CDR3 DNA is preserved here, 51 bases in frame from base 1. The germline V gene (reference sequence) specifies MNHEY as CDR1 and SMNVEV as CDR2. The donors were healthy, HIV-negative adults who had no recently reported acute infections or vaccinations. Only Caucasian adults living in Nashville, Tennessee, USA were represented among the donors. CD4+ T cells were enriched by magnetic negative selection; naive cells were then positively selected on CD45RA, and the negative fraction formed the memory subset. After blood collection by leukapheresis, PBMCs were isolated using Ficoll-Histopaque density gradient centrifugation and then cryopreserved in the vapor phase of liquid nitrogen. Purity and quantity of every magnetically sorted T cell population were checked by analytical flow cytometry. Genomic DNA was isolated from every sorted fraction and measured by UV absorbance on a Nanodrop 2000c.

Using the deep immunoSEQ assay, multiplex PCR amplified TCR CDR3 regions from genomic DNA. Extracted genomic DNA from each cell subset was distributed evenly across all wells of several immunoSEQ 96-well plates, and each plate was treated as a replicate. Each replicate PCR for sorted subsets received 200 ng genomic DNA, equal to about 30,000 T cell genomes. Purified libraries were quantified with a Qubit 3.0 fluorometer, sized on a Bioanalyzer 2100, and re-quantified with the KAPA Library Quantification kit. Every immunoSEQ 96-well plate was sequenced on a separate single-read 150-cycle Illumina NextSeq 550 flow cell. From the authors' description of their analysis: Because the immunoSEQ output held only junctional sequences and lacked quality scores, the filtering could not match the filtering applied to full-length reads. Sequences were annotated with PyIR, a Python wrapper for IgBLAST v1.9, and V/J genes and CDR3 were assigned using IMGT germline references. Reads were removed for weak V/J assignments (E-value above 1e-6), missing CDR3, stop codons, out-of-frame junctions, or ambiguous translated residues. V3J clonotypes were defined as sequences sharing an identical inferred V gene, J gene, and CDR3 amino acid sequence. Percentage overlap between repertoires was computed as shared unique clonotypes divided by the size of the smaller repertoire. Richness of each repertoire was evaluated using RTK rarefaction, the Chao1 estimator, and Recon v2.1 estimates of unobserved clonotypes. OLGA was used to compute generation probabilities for all TCRbeta clonotypes that the gDNA method yielded from a handful of donors. As stored in TCRdb, this immuneACCESS dataset retains in-frame rearrangements with V and J assigned. A fraction of the clones does not appear; measured against another copy, unresolved V genes explain less than half of the discrepancy, and the remainder lacks a known reason. That table gives V, J and clone size, and the DNA gave D and trimming. A total of 2 million to 2.5 million clones appear in this sample, approximately 94% of them only once. The top ten hold roughly 0.13% of the sample.

This clonotype originated in a man younger than 30 in good health. The rearranged segments are TRBV27 and TRBJ1-2; the central 9 bases match TRBD1. The specimen was naive CD4+ T cells sorted from blood. The sample's cell subset or site, from its label and the paper: CD45RA+ positively selected. The DNA reads TGTGCCAGCAGTTCTCACAGGGGGCAGGAGATGTATCGTGGCTACACCTTC. It specifies CASSSHRGQEMYRGYTF.